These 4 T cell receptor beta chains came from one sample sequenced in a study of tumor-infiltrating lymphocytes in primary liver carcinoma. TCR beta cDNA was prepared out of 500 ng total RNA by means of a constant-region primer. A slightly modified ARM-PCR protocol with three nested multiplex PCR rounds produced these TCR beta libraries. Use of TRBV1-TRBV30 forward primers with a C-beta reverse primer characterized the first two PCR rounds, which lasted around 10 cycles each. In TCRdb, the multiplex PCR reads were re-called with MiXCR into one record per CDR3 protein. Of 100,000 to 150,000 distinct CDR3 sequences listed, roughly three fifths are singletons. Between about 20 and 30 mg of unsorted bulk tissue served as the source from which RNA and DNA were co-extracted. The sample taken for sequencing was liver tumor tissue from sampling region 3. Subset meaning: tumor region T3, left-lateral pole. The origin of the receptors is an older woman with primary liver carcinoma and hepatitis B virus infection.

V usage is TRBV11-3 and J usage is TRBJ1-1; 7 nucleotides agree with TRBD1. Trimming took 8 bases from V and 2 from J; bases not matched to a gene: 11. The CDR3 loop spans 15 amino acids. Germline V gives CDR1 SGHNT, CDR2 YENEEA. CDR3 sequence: CASGWGTAGNTEAFF. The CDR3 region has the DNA TGTGCCAGCGGCTGGGGGACAGCCGGTAACACTGAAGCTTTCTTT. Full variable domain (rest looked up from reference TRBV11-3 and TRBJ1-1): EAGVVQSPRYKIIEKKQPVAFWCNPISGHNTLYWYLQNLGQGPELLIRYENEEAVDDSQLPKDRFSAERLKGVDSTLKIQPAELGDSAVYLCASGWGTAGNTEAFFGQGTRLTVV.

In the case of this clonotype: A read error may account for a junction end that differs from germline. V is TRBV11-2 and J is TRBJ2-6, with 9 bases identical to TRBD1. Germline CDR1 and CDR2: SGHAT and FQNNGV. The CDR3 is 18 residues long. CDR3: CGSSLPGQGLSGSNVLSF. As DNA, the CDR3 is TGTGGCAGCAGCTTGCCGGGACAGGGCCTCTCTGGGTCCAACGTCCTGAGTTTC.

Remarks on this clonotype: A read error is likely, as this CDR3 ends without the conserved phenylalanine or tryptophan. CDR3 sequence: CSVVFAGSIDTQYL. The CDR3, as DNA: TGCAGCGTTGTTTTCGCAGGTAGCATAGATACGCAGTATCTT. This chain links TRBV29-1 with TRBJ2-3; D is ambiguous. The CDR3 sequence is 14 residues long. Germline CDR1 and CDR2: SQVTM and ANQGSEA.

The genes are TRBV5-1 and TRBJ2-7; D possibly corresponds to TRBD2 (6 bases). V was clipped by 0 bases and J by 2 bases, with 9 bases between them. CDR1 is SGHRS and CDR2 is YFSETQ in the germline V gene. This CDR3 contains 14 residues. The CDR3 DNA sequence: TGCGCCAGCAGCTTGGGCTCTAGCGCCTACGAGCAGTACTTC. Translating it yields CASSLGSSAYEQYF.